The source of this TCR beta chain is a study of shared clonotypes between healthy human individuals. Overall study results and limits: It was expected that sequencing depth would affect clonotype sharing among donors.

Germline CDR1 is SGHRS and CDR2 is YFSETQ. The CDR3 sequence is 13 residues long. Trimming shortened V by 5 bases and J by 4 bases, and 13 bases separated the two germline ends. Naive CD4+ cells were CD45RA-selected; the remaining cells were memory. Clones were sequenced by immunoSEQ multiplex PCR, and TCRdb holds only the in-frame ones, with some missing. The sample has more than 2 million clones, roughly 95% seen once. On this clone: Its cognate antigen is unknown.

Material: naive CD4+ T cells sorted from blood. Subset denoted: CD45RA+ positively selected. The J gene is TRBJ2-7, the V gene TRBV5-1, with D perhaps matching TRBD1 (5 bases). This clonotype was sampled from a man aged 18 to 35 in good health. The CDR3, as DNA: TGCGCCAGCAGTCCCGACAGCTATTACGAGCAGTACTTC. It encodes CASSPDSYYEQYF.